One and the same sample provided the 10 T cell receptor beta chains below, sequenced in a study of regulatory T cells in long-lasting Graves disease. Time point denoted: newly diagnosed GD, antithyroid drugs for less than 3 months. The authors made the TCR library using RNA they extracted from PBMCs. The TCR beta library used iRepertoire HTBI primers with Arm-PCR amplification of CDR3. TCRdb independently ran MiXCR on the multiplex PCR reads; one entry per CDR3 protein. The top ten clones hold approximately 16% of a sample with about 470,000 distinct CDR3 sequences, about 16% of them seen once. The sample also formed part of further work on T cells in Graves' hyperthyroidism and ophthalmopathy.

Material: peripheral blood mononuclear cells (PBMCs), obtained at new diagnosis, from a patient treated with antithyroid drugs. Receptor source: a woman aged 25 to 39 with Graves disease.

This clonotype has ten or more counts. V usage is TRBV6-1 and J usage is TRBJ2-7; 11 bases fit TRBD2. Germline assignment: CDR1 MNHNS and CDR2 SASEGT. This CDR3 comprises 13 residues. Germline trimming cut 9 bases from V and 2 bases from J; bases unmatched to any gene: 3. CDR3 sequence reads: CASKTSGTYEQYF. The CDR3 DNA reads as TGTGCCAGTAAGACTAGCGGGACCTACGAGCAGTACTTC.

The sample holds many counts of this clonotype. CDR3 nucleotides: TGTGCCAGCTCTCAGTTCGCCTCAGGGGGAAATGGCTACACCTTC. This encodes CASSQFASGGNGYTF. The gene calls are TRBV18 and TRBJ1-2, with TRBD1 matching over 7 bases. Germline CDR1 is KGHSH and CDR2 is LQKENI. CDR3 size: 15 residues. The V and J ends lost 6 bases and 6 bases, in that order; junction bases with no gene match: 13.

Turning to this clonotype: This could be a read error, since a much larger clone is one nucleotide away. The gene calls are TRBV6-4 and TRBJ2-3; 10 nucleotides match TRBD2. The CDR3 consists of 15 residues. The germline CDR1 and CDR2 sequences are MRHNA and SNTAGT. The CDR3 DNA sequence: TGTGCCAGCAGTGACTTAGCGGGAGGCACAGATACGAAGTATTTT. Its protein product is CASSDLAGGTDTKYF.

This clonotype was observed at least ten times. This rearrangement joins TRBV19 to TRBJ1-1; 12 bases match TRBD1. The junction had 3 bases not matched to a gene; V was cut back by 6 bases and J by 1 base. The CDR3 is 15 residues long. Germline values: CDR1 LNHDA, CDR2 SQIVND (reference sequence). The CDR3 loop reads CASSLGQGANTEAFF. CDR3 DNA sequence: TGTGCCAGTAGCCTGGGACAGGGGGCGAACACTGAAGCTTTCTTT.

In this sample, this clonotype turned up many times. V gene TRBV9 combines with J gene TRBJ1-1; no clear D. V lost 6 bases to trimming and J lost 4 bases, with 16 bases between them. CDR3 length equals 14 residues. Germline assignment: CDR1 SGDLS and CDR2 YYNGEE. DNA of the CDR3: TGTGCCAGCACCCCGGATGGGGTAGGCACTGAAGCTTTCTTT. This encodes CASTPDGVGTEAFF.

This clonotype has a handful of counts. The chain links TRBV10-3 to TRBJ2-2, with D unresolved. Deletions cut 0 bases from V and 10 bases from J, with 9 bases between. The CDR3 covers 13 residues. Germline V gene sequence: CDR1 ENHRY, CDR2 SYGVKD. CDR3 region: CAISESYAEELFF. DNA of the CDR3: TGTGCCATCAGTGAGTCGTACGCAGAGGAGCTGTTTTTT.

The CDR3 DNA sequence: TGTGCCAGCAGCCCACCCGGGACAGGGGAACTCTACGAGCAGTACTTC. Its translation is CASSPPGTGELYEQYF. The chain links TRBV11-3 to TRBJ2-7, with 10 bases matching TRBD1. J lost 3 bases, V lost 5 bases, and 10 bases had no gene match. CDR1 is SGHNT, CDR2 YENEEA, per germline. This CDR3 has 16 residues.

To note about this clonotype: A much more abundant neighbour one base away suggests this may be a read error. The CDR3 nucleotides read TGTGCCAATAGTACCCTCACTAGCGGGAGCACAGATACGCAGTATTTT. The encoded protein is CANSTLTSGSTDTQYF. V usage is TRBV19 and J usage is TRBJ2-3; 9 nucleotides agree with TRBD2. The CDR3 has 16 residues. Germline assignment: CDR1 LNHDA and CDR2 SQIVND (reference sequence). The whole variable domain, remainder taken from reference TRBV19 and TRBJ2-3, is DGGITQSPKYLFRKEGQNVTLSCEQNLNHDAMYWYRQDPGQGLRLIYYSQIVNDFQKGDIAEGYSVSREKKESFPLTVTSAQKNPTAFYLCANSTLTSGSTDTQYFGPGTRLTVL.

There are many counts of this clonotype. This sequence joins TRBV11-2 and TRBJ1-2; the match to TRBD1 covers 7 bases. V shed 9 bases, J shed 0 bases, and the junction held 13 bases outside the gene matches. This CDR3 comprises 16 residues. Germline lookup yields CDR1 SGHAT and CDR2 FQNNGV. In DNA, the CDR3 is TGTGCCAGTGCATCCGGGACAGCCACGACTAACTATGGCTACACCTTC. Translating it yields CASASGTATTNYGYTF.

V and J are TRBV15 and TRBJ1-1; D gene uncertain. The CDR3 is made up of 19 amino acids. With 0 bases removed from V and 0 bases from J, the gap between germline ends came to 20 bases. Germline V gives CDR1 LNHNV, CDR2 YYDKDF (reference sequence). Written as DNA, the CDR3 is TGTGCCACCAGCAGAGATACCTACTCACTCACGATGATGAACACTGAAGCTTTCTTT. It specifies CATSRDTYSLTMMNTEAFF.